One sample yielded the 8 T cell receptor beta chains listed below, sequenced in a study of blood T cells in healthy people across ages (dated by TCRdb to the mid-2010s). The library was made by 5' RACE. Data came from an Illumina HiSeq 2500. The second PCR ran for about 7 to 11 cycles and used a J-beta primer mix along with a sample-barcoded 5' primer. TCRdb redid the processing of the public reads, applying fastp at Q25 and MiXCR, and retained in-frame beta chains. For every CDR3 protein sequence, its rows merge into one entry that carries the most common genes and DNA. Across this sample there are roughly 1.5 million distinct CDR3 sequences, with 40% to 45% seen only once. Approximately 4.1% of the sample is in the top ten clones. The sequenced sample consisted of blood. Source of these receptors: a woman between 18 and 29 years old in good health.

Only a few counts were recorded for this clonotype. V usage is TRBV6-5 and J usage is TRBJ1-2; possibly TRBD1 for D (5 bases). Germline CDR1 MNHEY, CDR2 SVGAGI. The CDR3 contains 14 residues. The ends were cut back, 2 bases at V and 7 bases at J, with 14 bases in the middle. CDR3 sequence (DNA): TGTGCCAGCAGTTACGGACGACAGTTCGTTGGCTACACCTTC. The encoded protein is CASSYGRQFVGYTF.

The J gene is TRBJ1-1, the V gene TRBV13; 10 bases fit TRBD1. V dropped 3 bases and J dropped 10; count of bases not matched to a gene: 5. This CDR3 contains 13 residues. The germline CDR1 and CDR2 sequences are PRHDT and FYEKMQ (reference sequence). For the CDR3, the DNA is TGTGCCAGCAGCTTCGGGACAGGGGCTACAGCTTTCTTT. Encoded protein: CASSFGTGATAFF.

Comments on this clonotype: Sequence at one end of the junction differs from germline and may be a read error. The chain combines TRBV12-5 with TRBJ2-7, with D possibly TRBD2 on 5 matching bases. Germline assignment: CDR1 LGHNT and CDR2 FRNRAP. This CDR3 has 18 amino acids. CDR3 in amino acids: CARGLSGLTEPHSYEQYF. CDR3 nucleotide sequence: TGTGCTCGTGGTTTGAGCGGACTCACTGAACCCCACTCCTACGAGCAGTACTTC.

J is TRBJ2-3 and V is TRBV29-1; perhaps TRBD1 as D (6 bases). This CDR3 spans 13 amino acids. Germline V gene lookup returns CDR1 SQVTM and CDR2 ANQGSEA. The V end lost 6 bases, the J end lost 2 bases, and 12 bases lay between the germline ends. The DNA for the CDR3 is TGCAGCGTCCGGGACATACTCACAGATACGCAGTATTTT. Protein sequence: CSVRDILTDTQYF.

The rearrangement links TRBV20-1 to TRBJ2-3, with 8 bases matching TRBD2. The CDR3 runs to 14 residues. Germline V gene lookup returns CDR1 DFQATT and CDR2 SNEGSKA (reference sequence). The J segment lost 1 base and the V segment lost 4 bases, leaving 4 bases of the junction unmatched. CDR3 loop: CSANGLAGTDTQYF. Here the CDR3 DNA reads TGCAGTGCTAACGGACTAGCAGGCACAGATACGCAGTATTTT.

This clonotype was found many times. The chain employs TRBV29-1 and TRBJ2-1; D unclear. The CDR3 runs to 12 residues. V gave up 5 bases and J gave up 4 bases, with 9 bases separating them. Germline CDR1 is SQVTM and CDR2 is ANQGSEA. CDR3 DNA: TGCAGCGTTCCCGACAAGTACAATGAGCAGTTCTTC. This sequence encodes CSVPDKYNEQFF.

The chain uses TRBV20-1 and TRBJ2-7; perhaps TRBD1 as D (6 bases). CDR3 length: 14 residues. Germline CDR1 reads DFQATT; CDR2 reads SNEGSKA (reference sequence). The V end was cut by 3 bases, the J end by 3 bases, with 15 bases between. The CDR3 DNA reads TGCAGTGCTAGCAGGGGAGTGGGTCTCTACGAGCAGTACTTC. As protein: CSASRGVGLYEQYF.

The rearrangement joins TRBV7-2 to TRBJ2-1; D gene unclear. CDR1 and CDR2 (germline): SGHTA, FQGNSA. V lost 4 bases and J 0 bases, leaving 7 bases between the germline ends. The CDR3 sequence is 14 residues long. CDR3 nucleotide sequence: TGTGCCAGCAGCTCCCATGCCTCCTACAATGAGCAGTTCTTC. Amino acid sequence: CASSSHASYNEQFF.